These 27 T cell receptor beta chains share one sample of origin, sequenced in a study of molecular identifiers for immune sequencing clone quantification. Each CDR3 protein gets one entry after TCRdb re-called the PCR reads with MiXCR. The sample lists about 320,000 distinct CDR3 sequences, 24% occurring once. Sequenced input: naive CD8+ T cells from blood, with Jurkat cell RNA spiked in. Subset meaning: FACS-sorted CD8+CD4-CCR7+CD45RA+ naive T cells. Receptor source: a human donor in good health. Some libraries in this study had Jurkat cell RNA spiked in.

Worth noting for this clonotype: At one boundary the junction diverges from the germline segment, which might be a read error. The V and J genes are TRBV19 and TRBJ1-5; possibly TRBD1 for D (6 bases). Germline V gives CDR1 LNHDA, CDR2 SQIVND (reference sequence). This CDR3 comprises 15 residues. The CDR3 DNA sequence: TGTGCCAGTAGTAAGGAGGGCAGGGACAATCAGCCCCCGCCTTTT. Residues: CASSKEGRDNQPPPF.

The chain employs TRBV5-6 and TRBJ1-6; D remains ambiguous. V was clipped by 2 bases and J by 2 bases, with 11 bases between them. The germline CDR1 and CDR2 sequences are SGHDT and YYEEEE. CDR3 size: 16 residues. This CDR3 is CASSFSTAPYNSPLHF. The CDR3 DNA reads TGTGCCAGCAGCTTTTCTACGGCCCCCTATAATTCACCCCTCCACTTT.

The chain is built from TRBV18 and TRBJ2-3, with no clear D. The germline gives CDR1 KGHSH, CDR2 LQKENI. The CDR3 has 17 residues. Trimming shortened V by 9 bases and J by 1 base, and 23 bases separated the two germline ends. The CDR3 loop reads CARNTPRVLTCTDTQYF. The CDR3 region has the DNA TGTGCCAGGAACACCCCCCGAGTACTCACCTGCACAGATACGCAGTATTTT. The entire variable domain, with the rest obtained from reference TRBV18 and TRBJ2-3, is as follows: NAGVMQNPRHLVRRRGQEARLRCSPMKGHSHVYWYRQLPEEGLKFMVYLQKENIIDESGMPKERFSAEFPKEGPSILRIQQVVRGDSAAYFCARNTPRVLTCTDTQYFGPGTRLTVL.

This clonotype was observed at least ten times. Here the CDR3 reads CASSPSGQGLLEQYF. The CDR3 DNA is TGTGCCAGCAGCCCCTCGGGACAGGGTCTTCTCGAGCAGTACTTC. The chain is built from TRBV7-6 and TRBJ2-7; 9 bases map to TRBD1. The CDR3 totals 15 residues. Unmatched junction bases numbered 11, after V lost 5 bases and J lost 6 bases. CDR1 is SGHVS and CDR2 is FNYEAQ in the germline V gene.

The chain has TRBV6-6 and TRBJ2-5, with no clear D. V gave up 0 bases and J gave up 5 bases, with 13 bases separating them. Germline CDR1 MNHNY, CDR2 SVGAGI (reference sequence). The CDR3 runs 15 residues. Written as DNA, the CDR3 is TGTGCCAGCAGTTACTCTGGCTCGCCCCGCGAGACCCAGTACTTC. It translates to CASSYSGSPRETQYF.

The gene calls are TRBV4-1 and TRBJ2-7; D possibly corresponds to TRBD1 (6 bases). Per the germline V gene, CDR1 is MGHRA and CDR2 is YSYEKL. The CDR3 consists of 13 residues. V was clipped by 5 bases and J by 6 bases, with 14 bases between them. The CDR3 reads CASSGHRVGEQYF. CDR3 DNA: TGCGCCAGCAGCGGACACAGGGTGGGCGAGCAGTACTTC.

This clonotype was seen repeatedly, ten times or more. The gene calls are TRBV19 and TRBJ2-5; either TRBD1 or TRBD2 may fit D (5 bases each). CDR3 length equals 15 residues. The V end lost 3 bases, the J end lost 0 bases, and 11 bases lay between the germline ends. Germline CDR1 reads LNHDA; CDR2 reads SQIVND (reference sequence). The DNA of the CDR3 is TGTGCCAGTAGTATGACGGGGACGTACCAAGAGACCCAGTACTTC. This encodes CASSMTGTYQETQYF.

A remark on this clonotype: Since a much larger clone is just one base distant, this may be a read error. This chain links TRBV6-5 with TRBJ2-7; D remains unclear. Germline CDR1 and CDR2: MNHEY and SVGAGI. The CDR3 runs 10 residues. The CDR3 protein is CARVGYEQCF. As DNA, the CDR3 is TGTGCCAGAGTTGGTTACGAGCAGTGCTTC.

In its sample, this clonotype was seen many times. V and J are TRBV6-5 and TRBJ1-1; the D gene is possibly TRBD1 (6 bases). The V and J ends lost 8 bases and 8 bases respectively, with 18 bases between them. The CDR3 runs 13 residues. The germline V gene encodes CDR1 MNHEY and CDR2 SVGAGI. CDR3 amino acids: CASSTTGQPEAFF. For the CDR3, the DNA is TGTGCCAGCTCCACGACAGGCCAACCCGAAGCTTTCTTT.

This chain links TRBV7-8 with TRBJ2-1; TRBD2 matches at 8 bases. Looked up from germline, CDR1 is SGHVS and CDR2 is FQNEAQ. Trimming took 2 bases from V and 1 from J; bases not matched to a gene: 10. The CDR3 covers 18 residues. The CDR3 here is CASSLLGVAGFSYNEQFF. In DNA form, the CDR3 reads TGTGCCAGCAGCTTATTGGGGGTAGCGGGGTTTTCCTACAATGAGCAGTTCTTC.

This clonotype was picked up many times. The V and J genes are TRBV20-1 and TRBJ1-1, with D possibly TRBD1 on 5 matching bases. The V end was cut by 3 bases, the J end by 3 bases, with 14 bases between. In germline, CDR1 is DFQATT, CDR2 SNEGSKA (reference sequence). The CDR3 has 14 residues. In DNA, the CDR3 is TGCAGTGCTAGTTCCCAGGGATCGGACACTGAAGCTTTCTTT. As protein: CSASSQGSDTEAFF.

Many counts were recorded for this clonotype. J is TRBJ1-5 and V is TRBV15; 9 bases line up with TRBD1. The CDR3 runs 15 residues. After removal of 4 bases from V and 4 bases from J, the junction contained 5 bases not matched to a gene. The germline V gene has CDR1 LNHNV and CDR2 YYDKDF (reference sequence). The CDR3: CATSTKDRGNQPQHF. CDR3 in DNA: TGTGCCACCAGCACTAAAGACAGGGGGAATCAGCCCCAGCATTTT.

Only a few counts were recorded for this clonotype. The V gene is TRBV12-3 or TRBV12-4, the J gene TRBJ1-1; D unclear. Trimming left V 6 bases short and J 1 base short, with 9 bases between. This CDR3 is 13 amino acids long. DNA of the CDR3: TGTGCCAGCAGGCAGGAACCGAACACTGAAGCTTTCTTT. Protein: CASRQEPNTEAFF.

This chain connects TRBV14 to TRBJ2-1; D unresolved. CDR3 length: 17 residues. V lost 4 bases, J lost 0 bases, and 16 bases lay in between. Looked up from germline, CDR1 is SGHDN and CDR2 is FVKESK. The CDR3 spells CASSPRRVNRSYNEQFF. CDR3 coding DNA: TGTGCCAGCAGCCCTCGACGGGTCAACCGCTCCTACAATGAGCAGTTCTTC.

The sample holds many counts of this clonotype. The chain has TRBV12-3 or TRBV12-4 and TRBJ1-1; D is perhaps TRBD1 (6 bases). This CDR3 is 12 amino acids long. Between the trimmed V and J ends, which lost 5 bases and 4 bases, there was a span of 8 bases. The CDR3 spells CASSPGVTEAFF. In DNA, the CDR3 is TGTGCCAGCAGTCCAGGGGTCACTGAAGCTTTCTTT.

This clonotype has a count of ten or more. The rearrangement links TRBV29-1 to TRBJ2-1; D is perhaps TRBD2 (6 bases). With 1 base removed from V and 6 bases from J, the gap between germline ends came to 13 bases. The CDR3 runs to 14 residues. The germline V gene encodes CDR1 SQVTM and CDR2 ANQGSEA. The CDR3 loop is CSVEAGTVINEQFF. The CDR3 DNA reads TGCAGCGTTGAAGCAGGGACTGTGATCAATGAGCAGTTCTTC.

This clonotype appeared many times. The chain employs TRBV5-6 and TRBJ2-5; 7 nucleotides match TRBD2. The CDR3 spans 17 residues. The V and J ends lost 0 bases and 2 bases, in that order; junction bases with no gene match: 10. Germline V gene data show CDR1 as SGHDT and CDR2 as YYEEEE. The CDR3: CASSLDIREARQETQYF. The CDR3 nucleotides are TGTGCCAGCAGCTTGGATATTCGGGAGGCGCGTCAAGAGACCCAGTACTTC.

The J gene is TRBJ2-3, the V gene TRBV7-9, with 10 positions matching TRBD2. V gave up 3 bases and J gave up 4 bases; unmatched junction bases: 13. The CDR3 loop spans 18 amino acids. Germline V gene sequence: CDR1 SEHNR, CDR2 FQNEAQ (reference sequence). Here the CDR3 reads CASSLRDVASGSSDTQYF. As DNA, the CDR3 is TGTGCCAGCAGCTTGCGTGATGTGGCTAGCGGGAGTTCAGATACGCAGTATTTT.

At least ten counts were recorded for this clonotype. The chain has TRBV15 and TRBJ2-1; 10 positions agree with TRBD1. The germline V gene encodes CDR1 LNHNV and CDR2 YYDKDF (reference sequence). V was pared by 0 bases and J by 3 bases, with 8 bases of the junction left unmatched. This CDR3 region has 18 residues. The CDR3 is CATSRDGRDRGYYNEQFF. DNA of the CDR3: TGTGCCACCAGCAGAGATGGTCGGGACAGGGGTTACTACAATGAGCAGTTCTTC.

The chain recombines TRBV4-1 with TRBJ1-2; perhaps TRBD1 as D (6 bases). In germline, CDR1 is MGHRA, CDR2 YSYEKL. This CDR3 has 14 residues. Trimming took 5 bases from V and 6 from J, leaving 16 bases between them. The CDR3, as DNA: TGCGCCAGCAGCTTCCCGGGACAATTTAATGGCTACACCTTC. It encodes CASSFPGQFNGYTF.

Concerning this clonotype itself: A read error may be the cause here, since a much bigger clone is one base away. The J gene is TRBJ1-2, the V gene TRBV4-3; no definite D call. Germline V CDR1 and CDR2: LGHNA, YSLEER. The CDR3 is made up of 15 amino acids. CDR3 amino acids: CASSQDRVSGYSYTF. CDR3 in DNA: TGCGCCAGCAGCCAAGATCGAGTTTCTGGCTATAGCTACACCTTC.

This chain links TRBV6-2 or TRBV6-3 with TRBJ1-1; possible D gene TRBD1, 6 bases. The CDR3 consists of 13 residues. From germline, CDR1 is MNHEY and CDR2 SVGEGT. The V gene lost 6 bases and the J gene lost 8 bases, with 16 bases spanning the gap. The CDR3 loop reads CASSRRQGPEAFF. DNA for the CDR3: TGTGCCAGCAGCCGACGTCAGGGGCCCGAAGCTTTCTTT.

Notes on this clonotype: As the CDR3 is not closed by the conserved phenylalanine or tryptophan, this likely results from a read error. The chain carries TRBV6-6 and TRBJ1-4, with D possibly TRBD1 on 5 matching bases. In germline, CDR1 is MNHNY, CDR2 SVGAGI (reference sequence). The CDR3 extends over 13 amino acids. Here the CDR3 reads CAGRAGTNEKLFL. The CDR3, as DNA: TGTGCCGGCAGGGCTGGAACTAATGAAAAACTGTTTCTT.

This clonotype turned up a few times. The V call is TRBV11-2, the J call TRBJ2-3, with 7 bases identical to TRBD2. The trim removed 5 bases at V and 10 bases at J, leaving 6 bases unmatched. Germline-derived CDR1 and CDR2 are SGHAT and FQNNGV. CDR3 length: 12 residues. CDR3 DNA sequence: TGTGCCAGCAGCGGACTAGAGATCGCGCAGTATTTT. This sequence encodes CASSGLEIAQYF.

This clonotype appeared many times. The chain joins TRBV30 to TRBJ1-3; D remains unclear. Trimming left V 0 bases short and J 7 bases short, with 10 bases between. Germline loops: CDR1 GTSNPN, CDR2 SVGIG (reference sequence). The CDR3 totals 13 residues. CDR3 amino acids: CAWSVGGPNTIYF. CDR3 DNA: TGTGCCTGGAGTGTAGGAGGGCCTAACACCATATATTTT.

Notes on this clonotype: This could be a read error, since a much larger clone is one nucleotide away. The V and J genes are TRBV20-1 and TRBJ1-5; 7 nucleotides line up with TRBD1. Germline V gene lookup returns CDR1 DFQATT and CDR2 SNEGSKA (reference sequence). This CDR3 region has 14 residues. CDR3 sequence: CSARLPGGGQPQRF. CDR3 bases: TGCAGTGCTAGATTGCCAGGCGGGGGACAGCCCCAGCGTTTT.

The chain uses TRBV12-3 or TRBV12-4 and TRBJ1-1; TRBD1 is a possible D gene (6 bases). CDR3 length: 15 amino acids. V was trimmed by 4 bases and J by 2 bases, leaving 14 bases between them. CDR3 nucleotides: TGTGCCAGCAGTTCGACAGGACTAGGAAACACTGAAGCTTTCTTT. Translated: CASSSTGLGNTEAFF.